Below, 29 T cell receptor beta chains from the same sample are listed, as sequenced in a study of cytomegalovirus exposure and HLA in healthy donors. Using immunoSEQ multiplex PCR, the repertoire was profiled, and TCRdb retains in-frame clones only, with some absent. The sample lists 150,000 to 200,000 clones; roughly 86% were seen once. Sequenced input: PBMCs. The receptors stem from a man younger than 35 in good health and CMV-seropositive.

CDR3 sequence reads: CASQPGQGPSYEQYF. In DNA form, the CDR3 reads TGTGCCAGCCAGCCTGGACAGGGACCTTCCTACGAGCAGTACTTC. This chain connects TRBV4-2 to TRBJ2-7; TRBD1 matches 8 bases. With 8 bases clipped from V and 1 base from J, the junction kept 10 bases outside the gene matches. The germline V gene has CDR1 LGHNA and CDR2 YNFKEQ. This CDR3 contains 15 residues.

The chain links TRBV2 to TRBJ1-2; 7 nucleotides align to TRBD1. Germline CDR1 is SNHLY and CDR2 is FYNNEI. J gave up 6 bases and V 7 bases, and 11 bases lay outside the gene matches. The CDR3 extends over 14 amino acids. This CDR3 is CASTKQGLDHGYTF. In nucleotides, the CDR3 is TGTGCCAGCACCAAACAGGGGTTAGATCATGGCTACACCTTC.

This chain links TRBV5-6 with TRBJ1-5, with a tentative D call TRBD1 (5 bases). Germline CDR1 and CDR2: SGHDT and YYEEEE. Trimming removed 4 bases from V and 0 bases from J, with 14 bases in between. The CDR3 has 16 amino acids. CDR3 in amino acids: CASSPGSGNSNQPQHF. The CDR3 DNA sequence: TGTGCCAGCAGCCCCGGGTCAGGGAATAGCAATCAGCCCCAGCATTTT.

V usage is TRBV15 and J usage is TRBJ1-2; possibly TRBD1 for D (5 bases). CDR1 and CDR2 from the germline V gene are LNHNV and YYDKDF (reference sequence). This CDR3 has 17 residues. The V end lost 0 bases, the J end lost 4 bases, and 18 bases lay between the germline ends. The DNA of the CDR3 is TGTGCCACCAGCAGAGATGTTGCCGGGGGGGATGGCTATGGCTACACCTTC. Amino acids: CATSRDVAGGDGYGYTF. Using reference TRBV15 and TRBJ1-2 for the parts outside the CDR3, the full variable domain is DAMVIQNPRYQVTQFGKPVTLSCSQTLNHNVMYWYQQKSSQAPKLLFHYYDKDFNNEADTPDNFQSRRPNTSFCFLDIRSPGLGDTAMYLCATSRDVAGGDGYGYTFGSGTRLTVV.

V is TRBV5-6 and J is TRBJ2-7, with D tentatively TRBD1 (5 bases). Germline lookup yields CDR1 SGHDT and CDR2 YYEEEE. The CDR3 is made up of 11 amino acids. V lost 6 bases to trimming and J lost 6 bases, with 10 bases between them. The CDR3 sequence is CASIRQGEQYF. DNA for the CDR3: TGTGCCAGCATCCGGCAGGGCGAGCAGTACTTC.

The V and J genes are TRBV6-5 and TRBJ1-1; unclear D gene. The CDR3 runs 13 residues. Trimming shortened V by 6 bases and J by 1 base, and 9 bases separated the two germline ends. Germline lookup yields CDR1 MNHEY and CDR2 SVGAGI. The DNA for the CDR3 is TGTGCCAGCAGCGAGAGGGAGAACACTGAAGCTTTCTTT. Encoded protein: CASSERENTEAFF.

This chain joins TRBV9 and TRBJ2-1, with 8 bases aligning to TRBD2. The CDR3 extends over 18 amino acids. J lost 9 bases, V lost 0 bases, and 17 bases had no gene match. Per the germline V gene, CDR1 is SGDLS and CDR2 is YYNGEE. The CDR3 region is CASSVEPGGGGRVVEQFF. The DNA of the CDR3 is TGTGCCAGCAGCGTAGAACCCGGGGGGGGAGGGAGAGTGGTTGAGCAGTTCTTC.

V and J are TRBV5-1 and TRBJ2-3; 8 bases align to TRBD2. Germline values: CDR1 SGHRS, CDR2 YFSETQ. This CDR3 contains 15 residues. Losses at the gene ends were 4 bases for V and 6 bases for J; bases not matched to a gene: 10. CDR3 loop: CASSLAGGKWDTQYF. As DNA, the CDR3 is TGCGCCAGCAGCCTAGCGGGTGGCAAGTGGGATACGCAGTATTTT. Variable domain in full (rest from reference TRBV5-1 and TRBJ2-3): KAGVTQTPRYLIKTRGQQVTLSCSPISGHRSVSWYQQTPGQGLQFLFEYFSETQRNKGNFPGRFSGRQFSNSRSEMNVSTLELGDSALYLCASSLAGGKWDTQYFGPGTRLTVL.

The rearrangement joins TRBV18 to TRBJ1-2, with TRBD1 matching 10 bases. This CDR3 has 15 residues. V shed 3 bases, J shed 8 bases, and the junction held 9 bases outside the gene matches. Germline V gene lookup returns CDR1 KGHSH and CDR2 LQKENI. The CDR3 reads CASSPGTGDVGGYTF. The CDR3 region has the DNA TGTGCCAGCTCACCCGGGACAGGGGACGTAGGCGGCTACACCTTC.

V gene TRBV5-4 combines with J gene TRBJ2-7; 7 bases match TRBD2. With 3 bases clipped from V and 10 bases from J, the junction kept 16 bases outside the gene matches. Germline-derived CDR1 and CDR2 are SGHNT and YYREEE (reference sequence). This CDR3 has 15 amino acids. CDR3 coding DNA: TGTGCCAGCAGCTCCCCGGGGGACTACGGTACCAGTCAGTACTTC. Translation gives CASSSPGDYGTSQYF.

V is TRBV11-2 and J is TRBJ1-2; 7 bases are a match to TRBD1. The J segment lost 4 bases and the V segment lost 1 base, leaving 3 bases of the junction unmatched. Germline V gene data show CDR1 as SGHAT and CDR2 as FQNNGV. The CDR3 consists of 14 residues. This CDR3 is CASSLGAGGYGYTF. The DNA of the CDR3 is TGTGCCAGCAGCTTAGGAGCAGGGGGCTATGGCTACACCTTC.

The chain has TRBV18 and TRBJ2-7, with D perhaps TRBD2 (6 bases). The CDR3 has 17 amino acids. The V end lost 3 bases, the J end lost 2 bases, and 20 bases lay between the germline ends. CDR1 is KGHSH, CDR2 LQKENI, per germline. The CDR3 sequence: CASSPSGVELTPYEQYF. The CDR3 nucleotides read TGTGCCAGCTCACCGTCGGGGGTCGAATTAACCCCCTACGAGCAGTACTTC.

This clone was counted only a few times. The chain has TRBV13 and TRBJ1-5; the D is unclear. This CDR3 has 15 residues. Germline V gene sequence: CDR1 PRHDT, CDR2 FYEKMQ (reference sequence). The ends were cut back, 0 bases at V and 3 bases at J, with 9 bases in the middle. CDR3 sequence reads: CASSLGGRLNQPQHF. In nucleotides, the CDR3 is TGTGCCAGCAGCTTAGGAGGCAGGCTCAATCAGCCCCAGCATTTT.

The CDR3 loop is CASSSRTSGLQGQFF. DNA for the CDR3: TGTGCCAGCAGCTCTCGGACTAGCGGCCTGCAGGGGCAGTTCTTC. This chain connects TRBV9 to TRBJ2-1; 10 bases map to TRBD2. In germline, CDR1 is SGDLS, CDR2 YYNGEE. The CDR3 covers 15 residues. The J segment lost 12 bases and the V segment lost 4 bases, leaving 13 bases of the junction unmatched.

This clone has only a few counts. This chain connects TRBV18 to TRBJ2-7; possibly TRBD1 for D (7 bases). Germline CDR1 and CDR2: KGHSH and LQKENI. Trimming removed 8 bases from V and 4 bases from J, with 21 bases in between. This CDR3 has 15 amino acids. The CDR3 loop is CASGRGPGASYEQYF. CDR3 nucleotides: TGTGCCAGCGGAAGGGGGCCGGGGGCCTCTTACGAGCAGTACTTC.

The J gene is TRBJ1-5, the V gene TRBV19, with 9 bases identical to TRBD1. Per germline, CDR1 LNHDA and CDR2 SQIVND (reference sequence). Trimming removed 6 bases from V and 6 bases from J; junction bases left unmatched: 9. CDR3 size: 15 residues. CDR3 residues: CASSTGQGGGQPQHF. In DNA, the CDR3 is TGTGCCAGTAGCACGGGACAGGGAGGTGGTCAGCCCCAGCATTTT.

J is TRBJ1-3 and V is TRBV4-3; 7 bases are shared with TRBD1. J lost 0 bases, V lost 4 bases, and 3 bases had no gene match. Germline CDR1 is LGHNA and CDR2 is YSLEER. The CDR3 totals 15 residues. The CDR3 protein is CASSPWDSSGNTIYF. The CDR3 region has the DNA TGCGCCAGCAGCCCCTGGGACAGCTCTGGAAACACCATATATTTT.

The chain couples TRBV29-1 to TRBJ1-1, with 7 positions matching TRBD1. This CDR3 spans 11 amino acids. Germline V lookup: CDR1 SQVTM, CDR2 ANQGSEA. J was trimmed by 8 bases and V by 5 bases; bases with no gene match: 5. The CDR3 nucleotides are TGCAGCGTTTTACAGGGGATCGAAGCTTTCTTT. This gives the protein CSVLQGIEAFF.

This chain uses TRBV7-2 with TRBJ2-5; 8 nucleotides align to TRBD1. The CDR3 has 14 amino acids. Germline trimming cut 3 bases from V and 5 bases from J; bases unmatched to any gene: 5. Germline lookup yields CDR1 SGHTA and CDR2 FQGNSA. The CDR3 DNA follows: TGTGCCAGCAGCTTTACAGGGGGTTGGGAGACCCAGTACTTC. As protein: CASSFTGGWETQYF.

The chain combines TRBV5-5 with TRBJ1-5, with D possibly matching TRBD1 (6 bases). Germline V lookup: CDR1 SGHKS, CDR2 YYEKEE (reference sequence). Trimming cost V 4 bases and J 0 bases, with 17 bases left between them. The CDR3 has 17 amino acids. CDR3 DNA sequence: TGTGCCAGCAGCATCCGGGACAAGAGAATTAGCAATCAGCCCCAGCATTTT. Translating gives CASSIRDKRISNQPQHF.

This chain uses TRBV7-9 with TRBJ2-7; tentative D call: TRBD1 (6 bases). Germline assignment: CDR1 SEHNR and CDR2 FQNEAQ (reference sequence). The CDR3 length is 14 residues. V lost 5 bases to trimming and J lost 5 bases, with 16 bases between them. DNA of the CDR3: TGTGCCAGCAGCGATACGGACAGATGGAACGAGCAGTACTTC. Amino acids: CASSDTDRWNEQYF. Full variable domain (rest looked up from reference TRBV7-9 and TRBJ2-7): DTGVSQNPRHKITKRGQNVTFRCDPISEHNRLYWYRQTLGQGPEFLTYFQNEAQLEKSRLLSDRFSAERPKGSFSTLEIQRTEQGDSAMYLCASSDTDRWNEQYFGPGTRLTVT.

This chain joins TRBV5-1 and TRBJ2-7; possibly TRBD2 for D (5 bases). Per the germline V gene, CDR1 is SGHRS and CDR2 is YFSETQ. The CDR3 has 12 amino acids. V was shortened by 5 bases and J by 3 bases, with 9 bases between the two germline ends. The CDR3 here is CASREEGYEQYF. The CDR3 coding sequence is TGCGCCAGCAGGGAAGAGGGCTACGAGCAGTACTTC.

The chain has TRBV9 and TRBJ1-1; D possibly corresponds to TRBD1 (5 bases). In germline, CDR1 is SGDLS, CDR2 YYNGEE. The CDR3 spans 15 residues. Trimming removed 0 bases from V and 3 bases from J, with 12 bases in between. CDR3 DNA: TGTGCCAGCAGCGTAGGGGGCGCCCAGGACACTGAAGCTTTCTTT. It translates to CASSVGGAQDTEAFF.

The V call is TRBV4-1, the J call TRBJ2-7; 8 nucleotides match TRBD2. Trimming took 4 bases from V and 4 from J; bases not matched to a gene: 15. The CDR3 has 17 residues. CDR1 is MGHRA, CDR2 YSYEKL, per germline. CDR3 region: CASSRVNFGGVFYEQYF. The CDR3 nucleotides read TGCGCCAGCAGCCGCGTCAATTTCGGGGGGGTCTTTTACGAGCAGTACTTC.

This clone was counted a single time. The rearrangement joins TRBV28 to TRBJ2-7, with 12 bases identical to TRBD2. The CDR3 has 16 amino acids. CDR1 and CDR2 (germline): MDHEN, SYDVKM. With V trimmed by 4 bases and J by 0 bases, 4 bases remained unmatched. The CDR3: CASSSPTSGSSYEQYF. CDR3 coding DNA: TGTGCCAGCAGTTCCCCGACTAGCGGGAGCTCCTACGAGCAGTACTTC.

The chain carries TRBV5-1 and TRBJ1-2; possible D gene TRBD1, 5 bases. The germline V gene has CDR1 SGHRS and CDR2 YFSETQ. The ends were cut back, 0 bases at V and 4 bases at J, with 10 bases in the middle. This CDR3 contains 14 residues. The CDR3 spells CASSLDGATYGYTF. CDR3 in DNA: TGCGCCAGCAGCTTGGATGGGGCGACCTATGGCTACACCTTC.

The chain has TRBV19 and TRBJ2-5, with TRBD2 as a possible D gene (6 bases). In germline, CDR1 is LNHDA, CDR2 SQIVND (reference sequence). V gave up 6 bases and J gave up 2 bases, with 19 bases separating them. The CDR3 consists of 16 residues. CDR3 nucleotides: TGTGCCAGTAGCCGGGGAGGCGGTACTCATCAAGAGACCCAGTACTTC. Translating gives CASSRGGGTHQETQYF.

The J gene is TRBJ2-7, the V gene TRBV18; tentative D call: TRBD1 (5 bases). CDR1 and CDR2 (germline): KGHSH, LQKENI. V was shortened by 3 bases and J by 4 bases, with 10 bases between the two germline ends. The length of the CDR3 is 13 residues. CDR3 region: CASSPLTDYEQYF. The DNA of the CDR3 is TGTGCCAGCTCACCGTTGACAGATTACGAGCAGTACTTC.

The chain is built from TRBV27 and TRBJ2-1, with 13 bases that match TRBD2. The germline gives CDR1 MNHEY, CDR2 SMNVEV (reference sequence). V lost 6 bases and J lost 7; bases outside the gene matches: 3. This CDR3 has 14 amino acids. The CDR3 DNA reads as TGTGCCAGCAGACTAGCGGGAGGGGCAAATGAGCAGTTCTTC. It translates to CASRLAGGANEQFF.